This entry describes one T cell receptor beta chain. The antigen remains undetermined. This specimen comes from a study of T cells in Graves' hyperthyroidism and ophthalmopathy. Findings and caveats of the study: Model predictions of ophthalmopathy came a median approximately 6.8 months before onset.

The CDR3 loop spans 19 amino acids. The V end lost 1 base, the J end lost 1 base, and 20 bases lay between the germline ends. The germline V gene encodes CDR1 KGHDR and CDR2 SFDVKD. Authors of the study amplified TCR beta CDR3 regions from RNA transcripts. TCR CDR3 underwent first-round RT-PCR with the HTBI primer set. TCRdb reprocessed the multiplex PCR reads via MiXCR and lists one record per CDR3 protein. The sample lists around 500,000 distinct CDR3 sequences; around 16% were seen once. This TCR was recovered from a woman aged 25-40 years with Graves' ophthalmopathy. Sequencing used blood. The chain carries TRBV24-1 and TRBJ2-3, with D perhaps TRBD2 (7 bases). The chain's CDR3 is CATSDFRLGGPSRTDTQYF. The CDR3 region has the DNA TGTGCCACCAGTGATTTCCGTCTGGGGGGGCCCTCTCGCACAGATACGCAGTATTTT.